This passage covers 31 T cell receptor beta chains from one sample sequenced in a study of long-term antiretroviral therapy in people with HIV. Assay version v3.0 of immunoSEQ was used, and it was run at survey level. TCRdb keeps only in-frame clones here, not all; method: immunoSEQ multiplex PCR. The data hold some 20,000 clones, with roughly four fifths observed a single time. Here the sequenced sample was unsorted PBMCs, taken 2.2 years after starting antiretroviral therapy. The receptors here all came from a man in his fifties with HIV.

The CDR3, as DNA: TGTGCCAGCAGCCCCCTATCCGGGACGAATGAGCAGTTCTTC. Encoded protein: CASSPLSGTNEQFF. The chain carries TRBV7-2 and TRBJ2-1; D tentatively reads TRBD1 or TRBD2 (5 bases each). The CDR3 has 14 amino acids. Germline V gives CDR1 SGHTA, CDR2 FQGNSA. With 5 bases removed from V and 7 bases from J, the gap between germline ends came to 15 bases.

This chain joins TRBV28 and TRBJ2-3, with TRBD2 matching 14 bases. Germline V lookup: CDR1 MDHEN, CDR2 SYDVKM. The CDR3 sequence is 20 residues long. The V segment lost 2 bases and the J segment 2 bases; nucleotides outside the gene matches: 12. This CDR3 is CASSLASTSGRALFTDTQYF. The CDR3 DNA sequence: TGTGCCAGCAGTTTAGCCTCGACTAGCGGGAGGGCCCTTTTCACAGATACGCAGTATTTT. The whole variable domain, remainder taken from reference TRBV28 and TRBJ2-3, is DVKVTQSSRYLVKRTGEKVFLECVQDMDHENMFWYRQDPGLGLRLIYFSYDVKMKEKGDIPEGYSVSREKKERFSLILESASTNQTSMYLCASSLASTSGRALFTDTQYFGPGTRLTVL.

The chain couples TRBV27 to TRBJ2-7; D remains unclear. The CDR3 has 15 amino acids. Germline-derived CDR1 and CDR2 are MNHEY and SMNVEV (reference sequence). Trimming shortened V by 3 bases and J by 2 bases, and 14 bases separated the two germline ends. In DNA, the CDR3 is TGTGCCAGCAGTTTTTCATTGGATGCCACCTACGAGCAGTACTTC. It yields the protein CASSFSLDATYEQYF.

The CDR3 DNA sequence: TGTGCCACCAGCAGAGATCTGAGAAATACGCAGTATTTT. Translated: CATSRDLRNTQYF. The chain links TRBV15 to TRBJ2-3; the D is unclear. CDR1 is LNHNV, CDR2 YYDKDF, per germline (reference sequence). The V and J ends lost 0 bases and 7 bases respectively, with 8 bases between them. This CDR3 has 13 amino acids.

The chain combines TRBV27 with TRBJ1-4; a possible D gene is TRBD1 (6 bases). The CDR3 length is 15 residues. The germline V gene has CDR1 MNHEY and CDR2 SMNVEV (reference sequence). V gave up 0 bases and J gave up 7 bases, with 12 bases separating them. The CDR3 loop is CASSLSGQMGEKLFF. The DNA of the CDR3 is TGTGCCAGCAGTTTATCCGGACAGATGGGTGAAAAACTGTTTTTT.

This rearrangement joins TRBV19 to TRBJ1-2; D is undetermined. V was clipped by 7 bases and J by 8 bases, with 20 bases between them. In germline, CDR1 is LNHDA, CDR2 SQIVND (reference sequence). CDR3 length: 14 residues. The DNA for the CDR3 is TGTGCCAGTACAAGGGAGGACCGCATCGGCGGCTACACCTTC. Translating gives CASTREDRIGGYTF.

This clone was counted once. The chain combines TRBV7-3 with TRBJ2-3, with no clear D. Germline loops: CDR1 SGHTA, CDR2 FQGTGA. V was trimmed by 4 bases and J by 2 bases, leaving 7 bases between them. The CDR3 runs 13 residues. CDR3 nucleotides: TGTGCCAGCAGCTCGATACCCACAGATACGCAGTATTTT. Translating it yields CASSSIPTDTQYF.

Here the CDR3 DNA reads TGCAGCGTTGAAGTTGGCCGGGGGGTATCTGGAAACACCATATATTTT. Its protein product is CSVEVGRGVSGNTIYF. This chain links TRBV29-1 with TRBJ1-3, with a possible D match to TRBD1 (5 bases). V gave up 1 base and J gave up 1 base, with 14 bases separating them. The CDR3 runs 16 residues. CDR1 and CDR2 (germline): SQVTM, ANQGSEA.

The chain recombines TRBV28 with TRBJ2-7, with TRBD1 identical over 8 bases. Per the germline V gene, CDR1 is MDHEN and CDR2 is SYDVKM. This CDR3 spans 15 amino acids. The V gene end was trimmed by 6 bases and the J gene end by 2 bases; junction bases not matched to a gene: 9. CDR3 coding DNA: TGTGCCAGCAGCCCCGTCGGGACAGGTCCCTACGAGCAGTACTTC. Protein product: CASSPVGTGPYEQYF.

J is TRBJ1-2 and V is TRBV29-1; a weak D match, TRBD1 (5 bases). Germline lookup yields CDR1 SQVTM and CDR2 ANQGSEA. The CDR3 consists of 12 residues. V was cut by 3 bases and J by 5 bases, with 10 bases left in between. CDR3 bases: TGCAGCGTTGAGCAGGGTAGATATGGCTACACCTTC. Amino acids: CSVEQGRYGYTF. The full variable domain, its missing parts supplied by reference TRBV29-1 and TRBJ1-2, is SAVISQKPSRDICQRGTSLTIQCQVDSQVTMMFWYRQQPGQSLTLIATANQGSEATYESGFVIDKFPISRPNLTFSTLTVSNMSPEDSSIYLCSVEQGRYGYTFGSGTRLTVV.

CDR3 coding DNA: TGCGCCAGCAGCGCCCGACAGGGGGCAACTAATGAAAAACTGTTTTTT. It encodes CASSARQGATNEKLFF. The rearrangement joins TRBV4-3 to TRBJ1-4; TRBD1 agrees at 9 bases. The V gene's germline CDR1 is LGHNA and CDR2 YSLEER. The CDR3 runs to 16 residues. Trimming took 5 bases from V and 0 from J; bases not matched to a gene: 4.

The rearrangement links TRBV18 to TRBJ1-1, with D possibly matching TRBD1 (6 bases). V was trimmed by 6 bases and J by 3 bases, leaving 17 bases between them. CDR3 length equals 15 residues. Per germline, CDR1 KGHSH and CDR2 LQKENI. In DNA form, the CDR3 reads TGTGCCAGCTCTCGCTTTGGGACACCTGACACTGAAGCTTTCTTT. Translated: CASSRFGTPDTEAFF.

The gene calls are TRBV5-6 and TRBJ2-3; no definite D call. Trimming pared 1 base from V and 0 bases from J, leaving 3 bases between. CDR1 and CDR2 (germline): SGHDT, YYEEEE. The CDR3 contains 13 residues. The CDR3 bases are TGTGCCAGCAGCTTGTGGAGCACAGATACGCAGTATTTT. It translates to CASSLWSTDTQYF.

This chain joins TRBV27 and TRBJ1-2, with D maybe TRBD1 (6 bases). The V gene's germline CDR1 is MNHEY and CDR2 SMNVEV (reference sequence). V was cut by 2 bases and J by 7 bases, with 11 bases left in between. This CDR3 comprises 13 residues. CDR3 amino acids: CASSLAAGAGYTF. In nucleotides, the CDR3 is TGTGCCAGCAGTTTAGCGGCAGGGGCTGGCTACACCTTC.

The chain joins TRBV19 to TRBJ1-1; D gene uncertain. Germline V gives CDR1 LNHDA, CDR2 SQIVND (reference sequence). V shed 8 bases and J shed 1 base, with 11 bases lying between them. The CDR3 contains 13 residues. CDR3 sequence: CASRFQQNTEAFF. CDR3 coding DNA: TGTGCCAGTCGTTTCCAGCAGAACACTGAAGCTTTCTTT. Looking up the rest from reference TRBV19 and TRBJ1-1 gives the full variable domain: DGGITQSPKYLFRKEGQNVTLSCEQNLNHDAMYWYRQDPGQGLRLIYYSQIVNDFQKGDIAEGYSVSREKKESFPLTVTSAQKNPTAFYLCASRFQQNTEAFFGQGTRLTVV.

The chain links TRBV27 to TRBJ1-5; 9 positions agree with TRBD1. This CDR3 is built from 18 residues. Germline values: CDR1 MNHEY, CDR2 SMNVEV (reference sequence). With V trimmed by 5 bases and J by 2 bases, 13 bases remained unmatched. CDR3 loop: CASSTVGQGILGNQPQHF. CDR3 nucleotide sequence: TGTGCCAGCAGTACCGTGGGACAGGGTATTCTGGGCAATCAGCCCCAGCATTTT.

The genes are TRBV7-8 and TRBJ2-7, with D perhaps assigned TRBD1 or TRBD2 (5 bases each). V gave up 1 base and J gave up 1 base, with 8 bases separating them. Per the germline V gene, CDR1 is SGHVS and CDR2 is FQNEAQ. This CDR3 is built from 14 residues. CDR3 coding DNA: TGTGCCAGCAGCTTAGGGGGGTATTCCTACGAGCAGTACTTC. Translated, it gives CASSLGGYSYEQYF.

V gene TRBV28 combines with J gene TRBJ1-5, with D uncertain. This CDR3 comprises 12 residues. Germline CDR1 is MDHEN and CDR2 is SYDVKM. V lost 2 bases to trimming and J lost 4 bases, with 3 bases between them. CDR3 in DNA: TGTGCCAGCAGTTTAGGGAATCAGCCCCAGCATTTT. This encodes CASSLGNQPQHF.

V is TRBV7-8 and J is TRBJ2-2; D is uncertain. The CDR3 consists of 14 residues. Looked up from germline, CDR1 is SGHVS and CDR2 is FQNEAQ. V was cut by 1 base and J by 6 bases, with 9 bases left in between. DNA of the CDR3: TGTGCCAGCAGCTTAGGTCCTGGGGCCGGGGAGCTGTTTTTT. It yields the protein CASSLGPGAGELFF.

The table lists this clone with a few counts. This chain connects TRBV6-1 to TRBJ2-7; 9 bases align to TRBD2. This CDR3 is 14 amino acids long. Losses at the gene ends were 2 bases for V and 4 bases for J; bases not matched to a gene: 3. The germline gives CDR1 MNHNS, CDR2 SASEGT. The CDR3 protein is CASSESGLAYEQYF. Here the CDR3 DNA reads TGTGCCAGCAGTGAATCGGGACTAGCTTACGAGCAGTACTTC.

The rearrangement joins TRBV19 to TRBJ2-1, with D perhaps TRBD2 (7 bases). The CDR3 consists of 14 residues. Germline lookup yields CDR1 LNHDA and CDR2 SQIVND (reference sequence). Trimming took 8 bases from V and 4 from J, leaving 15 bases between them. CDR3 bases: TGTGCCAGTGCGTTAGGGGGGGGGTACAATGAGCAGTTCTTC. Its protein is CASALGGGYNEQFF.

As to this clone: Other nucleotide sequences from this sample produce the same CDR3. This chain connects TRBV4-3 to TRBJ2-2; D is unresolved. The CDR3 extends over 14 amino acids. CDR1 LGHNA and CDR2 YSLEER come from the germline V gene. The V gene lost 3 bases and the J gene lost 0 bases, with 5 bases spanning the gap. For the CDR3, the DNA is TGCGCCAGCAGCCAGGGCGCGAACACCGGGGAGCTGTTTTTT. Protein: CASSQGANTGELFF.

This clone was recorded once. This chain uses TRBV7-2 with TRBJ1-6; the D gene is possibly TRBD1 (5 bases). V was cut by 1 base and J by 7 bases, with 11 bases left in between. Per germline, CDR1 SGHTA and CDR2 FQGNSA. CDR3 length: 15 amino acids. The CDR3 coding sequence is TGTGCCAGCAGCTTAGAGAGCAGGGTGAATTCACCCCTCCACTTT. Translation: CASSLESRVNSPLHF.

The chain employs TRBV5-4 and TRBJ2-3; D gene unclear. The CDR3 extends over 15 amino acids. The V gene lost 1 base and the J gene lost 2 bases, with 11 bases spanning the gap. CDR1 is SGHNT and CDR2 is YYREEE in the germline V gene (reference sequence). The CDR3 DNA follows: TGTGCCAGCAGCTTGTCAGGTGGAACCACAGATACGCAGTATTTT. It specifies CASSLSGGTTDTQYF.

The gene calls are TRBV19 and TRBJ2-2; D is possibly TRBD1 (6 bases). Germline-derived CDR1 and CDR2 are LNHDA and SQIVND (reference sequence). CDR3 length: 15 residues. The V end lost 6 bases, the J end lost 3 bases, and 14 bases lay between the germline ends. The DNA of the CDR3 is TGTGCCAGTAGGCAAGGACAGTTTGACACCGGGGAGCTGTTTTTT. It encodes CASRQGQFDTGELFF.

This chain joins TRBV7-2 and TRBJ1-2; no reliable D call. The CDR3 covers 13 residues. Germline values: CDR1 SGHTA, CDR2 FQGNSA. V dropped 2 bases and J dropped 4 bases, with 8 bases sitting between them. The CDR3, as DNA: TGTGCCAGCAGCTTAACGTTTCCCTATGGCTACACCTTC. Protein product: CASSLTFPYGYTF.

In this sample, this clone turned up a few times. The V call is TRBV19, the J call TRBJ2-7, with D tentatively TRBD1 or TRBD2 (6 bases each). The CDR3 extends over 14 amino acids. V lost 4 bases, J lost 2 bases, and 12 bases lay in between. Germline V gives CDR1 LNHDA, CDR2 SQIVND (reference sequence). The CDR3: CASSSGTRPYEQYF. DNA of the CDR3: TGTGCCAGTAGTAGCGGGACAAGGCCCTACGAGCAGTACTTC.

The CDR3 DNA is TGTGCCAGCAGCTTAGGAGCCGTAGAAGCTTTCTTT. This encodes CASSLGAVEAFF. The J gene is TRBJ1-1, the V gene TRBV7-9; D call uncertain. The germline V and J ends were trimmed by 1 base and 8 bases, with 8 bases remaining between them. CDR1 is SEHNR and CDR2 is FQNEAQ in the germline V gene (reference sequence). This CDR3 is built from 12 residues.

The chain couples TRBV5-6 to TRBJ2-5; D is unclear. In germline, CDR1 is SGHDT, CDR2 YYEEEE. This CDR3 is 11 amino acids long. Between the trimmed V and J ends, which lost 2 bases and 7 bases, there was a span of 6 bases. The CDR3 nucleotides are TGTGCCAGCAGCTTTTTAGGGACCCAGTACTTC. Amino acids: CASSFLGTQYF.

V gene TRBV4-3 combines with J gene TRBJ2-7; tentatively, D is TRBD2 (6 bases). The CDR3 sequence is 14 residues long. Trimming cost V 1 base and J 4 bases, with 11 bases left between them. Germline loops: CDR1 LGHNA, CDR2 YSLEER. Here the CDR3 DNA reads TGCGCCAGCAGCCAAGCATGGGGAGGATACGAGCAGTACTTC. This gives the protein CASSQAWGGYEQYF.

V is TRBV19 and J is TRBJ1-5; D perhaps matches TRBD1 (6 bases). This CDR3 comprises 14 residues. V was clipped by 7 bases and J by 4 bases, with 14 bases between them. From germline, CDR1 is LNHDA and CDR2 SQIVND (reference sequence). CDR3 sequence (DNA): TGTGCCAGTACTCCCACAGGGCCGAATCAGCCCCAGCATTTT. It yields the protein CASTPTGPNQPQHF.